The 8 T cell receptor beta chains below all came from one sample that was sequenced in a study of cytomegalovirus exposure and HLA in healthy donors. The PCR used 60 Vbeta and 13 Jbeta primers. The repertoire was sequenced with immunoSEQ multiplex PCR; TCRdb's copy has only in-frame clones and lacks some. The sample consists of about 170,000 clones, around 80% of them appearing once. Material for sequencing was PBMCs. These receptors all stem from a male donor in good health and CMV-seronegative.

Written as DNA, the CDR3 is TGTGCCAGCAGTTACCGGACAGAGGGGGAGACCCAGTACTTC. Residues: CASSYRTEGETQYF. This chain joins TRBV6-5 and TRBJ2-5, with D maybe TRBD1 (6 bases). The germline CDR1 and CDR2 sequences are MNHEY and SVGAGI. Trimming took 2 bases from V and 5 from J, leaving 12 bases between them. The CDR3 runs 14 residues.

V gene TRBV10-3 combines with J gene TRBJ1-4, with D possibly being TRBD1 (5 bases). Per the germline V gene, CDR1 is ENHRY and CDR2 is SYGVKD. Trimming shortened V by 0 bases and J by 6 bases, and 8 bases separated the two germline ends. This CDR3 has 14 amino acids. CDR3 amino acids: CAISESTGHEKLFF. The CDR3 DNA follows: TGTGCCATCAGTGAGTCCACAGGCCATGAAAAACTGTTTTTT.

The CDR3 here is CASRGEGANYGYTF. Written as DNA, the CDR3 is TGTGCCAGCAGGGGGGAGGGGGCTAACTATGGCTACACCTTC. This rearrangement joins TRBV9 to TRBJ1-2, with D tentatively TRBD1 (6 bases). CDR1 and CDR2 from the germline V gene are SGDLS and YYNGEE. This CDR3 is 14 amino acids long. V lost 5 bases and J 0 bases, leaving 11 bases between the germline ends.

The sample holds a few counts of this clone. V gene TRBV19 combines with J gene TRBJ1-5, with a tentative D call TRBD1 (5 bases). The germline gives CDR1 LNHDA, CDR2 SQIVND (reference sequence). The CDR3 sequence is 15 residues long. Trimming pared 9 bases from V and 0 bases from J, leaving 15 bases between. The CDR3 sequence is CASRTKILSNQPQHF. As DNA, the CDR3 is TGTGCCAGCCGGACAAAGATACTTAGCAATCAGCCCCAGCATTTT.

The chain couples TRBV7-2 to TRBJ2-7, with 11 bases that match TRBD2. In germline, CDR1 is SGHTA, CDR2 FQGNSA. Germline trimming cut 5 bases from V and 2 bases from J; bases unmatched to any gene: 2. The CDR3 totals 14 residues. CDR3: CASSILAGAYEQYF. DNA for the CDR3: TGTGCCAGCAGCATACTAGCGGGGGCCTACGAGCAGTACTTC.

V is TRBV6-5 and J is TRBJ2-7, with TRBD1 matching 7 bases. This CDR3 has 13 residues. Germline CDR1 reads MNHEY; CDR2 reads SVGAGI. With V trimmed by 2 bases and J by 6 bases, 4 bases remained unmatched. CDR3 loop: CASSYKQGREQYF. CDR3 sequence (DNA): TGTGCCAGCAGTTACAAACAGGGGCGCGAGCAGTACTTC.

This sequence joins TRBV6-5 and TRBJ2-3; D is possibly TRBD2 (6 bases). V lost 6 bases and J lost 2, with 12 bases in between. The CDR3 runs 14 residues. CDR1 is MNHEY and CDR2 is SVGAGI in the germline V gene. In DNA, the CDR3 is TGTGCCAGCAGACCGGGACTCGCCACAGATACGCAGTATTTT. It codes for CASRPGLATDTQYF.

The chain combines TRBV5-4 with TRBJ2-3; TRBD2 matches at 15 bases. The V and J ends lost 4 bases and 0 bases, in that order; junction bases with no gene match: 6. The CDR3 has 18 residues. The germline V gene has CDR1 SGHNT and CDR2 YYREEE (reference sequence). The CDR3 here is CASSLGLAGGYSTDTQYF. CDR3 coding DNA: TGTGCCAGCAGCCTGGGACTAGCGGGGGGTTATAGCACAGATACGCAGTATTTT.